This TCR beta chain derives from a study of chemoradiotherapy in HPV16-positive cancers. Study in general: Two HPV16-positive patients' cells yielded candidate HPV-specific clones and common motifs. Overall study results and limits: Non-HPV-specific T cells did not expand in tumors during treatment, whereas candidate HPV-specific clones and E7-related motifs did.

Samples were taken several times over chemoradiotherapy. The protocol was immunoSEQ multiplex PCR, while the TCRdb copy is restricted to in-frame clones and leaves out a portion. This table has some 11,000 clones, roughly 64% appearing once. To note about this clone: Its antigen is not identified.

V dropped 5 bases and J dropped 5 bases, with 7 bases sitting between them. The germline V gene encodes CDR1 SEHNR and CDR2 FQNEAQ (reference sequence). This CDR3 region has 11 residues. Sample collection was performed from a patient who underwent chemoradiotherapy. The receptor was derived from a human donor with HPV-associated anogenital cancer. The chain couples TRBV7-9 to TRBJ2-7; D remains unclear. The CDR3 is CASSPFHEQYF. The CDR3, as DNA: TGTGCCAGCAGCCCCTTTCACGAGCAGTACTTC.